This T cell receptor beta chain was captured in a study of blood T cell repertoires in COVID-19. The method was immunoSEQ multiplex PCR; TCRdb's version includes in-frame clones alone and lacks a portion of them. The table includes a few hundred thousand clones, 70% to 90% detected once. This CDR3 spans 13 amino acids. CDR1 is LNHDA and CDR2 is SQIVND in the germline V gene (reference sequence). V lost 0 bases and J lost 14, with 11 bases in between. The sequence was collected from a woman in her forties with acute COVID-19. This chain connects TRBV19 to TRBJ1-6; D call uncertain. Specimen: PBMCs or T cells enriched from blood (not recorded which). The CDR3 here is CASSIDPRGALHF. CDR3 sequence (DNA): TGTGCCAGTAGTATAGACCCCCGCGGGGCCCTCCACTTT.